The rows below give T cell receptor beta chains drawn from one sample of a study of cytomegalovirus exposure and HLA in healthy donors. Here immunoSEQ multiplex PCR was the method, and the copy in TCRdb shows in-frame clones only, minus some. The sample yields 100,000 or so clones, about 83% seen once. Sequenced material: PBMCs. Receptor source: a man between 18 and 35 years old in good health and CMV-seronegative. CDR3s include the opening cysteine and the closing phenylalanine or tryptophan. The listing skips clone size in some rows; elsewhere it reads once, few, many or a size class.

clone_size: .
v_call: TRBV7-8
cdr3_aa: CASSPGQGTNEKLFF

clone_size: .
v_call: TRBV5-1
cdr3_aa: CASSPREGDEQFF

clone_size: once
v_call: TRBV28
cdr3_aa: CASSQTGSENIQYF

clone_size: .
v_call: TRBV19
cdr3_aa: CASTGQSNYGYTF

clone_size: .
v_call: TRBV7-9
cdr3_aa: CASSLVSSGRRNEQYF

clone_size: .
v_call: TRBV2
cdr3_aa: CASSPVSYEQYF

clone_size: once
v_call: TRBV9
cdr3_aa: CASSEGRGGADEQFF

clone_size: .
v_call: TRBV7-2
cdr3_aa: CASSPRTSGSAEQYF

clone_size: .
v_call: TRBV5-4
cdr3_aa: CASSQDGRDQPQHF

clone_size: once
v_call: TRBV28
cdr3_aa: CASRLIRTGNTGELFF

clone_size: .
v_call: TRBV10-1
cdr3_aa: CASSESRSEVQETQYF

clone_size: .
v_call: TRBV2
cdr3_aa: CASSEASTEAFF

clone_size: once
v_call: TRBV7-2
cdr3_aa: CASSLGTRGGGFGYTF

clone_size: .
v_call: TRBV11-3
cdr3_aa: CASSEYTGQPQHF

clone_size: .
v_call: TRBV30
cdr3_aa: CAWSPANTGELFF

clone_size: .
v_call: TRBV27
cdr3_aa: CASSFQPLGYNEQFF

clone_size: .
v_call: TRBV11-2
cdr3_aa: CASSLNLPGTSDTQYF

clone_size: .
v_call: TRBV14
cdr3_aa: CASSQDLGGNWGYEQYF

clone_size: .
v_call: TRBV28
cdr3_aa: CASSSVSGRAGDTQYF

clone_size: .
v_call: TRBV14
cdr3_aa: CASSIIAGEPDSYEQYF

clone_size: .
v_call: TRBV28
cdr3_aa: CASIRSGEPEAFF

clone_size: .
v_call: TRBV30
cdr3_aa: CAWSGGGYGYTF

clone_size: .
v_call: TRBV7-8
cdr3_aa: CASRARGTYEQYF

clone_size: .
v_call: TRBV19
cdr3_aa: CASSPFTGQGNTEAFF

clone_size: .
v_call: TRBV28
cdr3_aa: CASSSRTGTSYGYTF

clone_size: .
v_call: TRBV11-3
cdr3_aa: CASSLFTRNTEAFF

clone_size: .
v_call: TRBV5-4
cdr3_aa: CASSFSGSYGYTF

clone_size: .
v_call: TRBV27
cdr3_aa: CASSFAGTRTDTQYF

clone_size: .
v_call: TRBV27
cdr3_aa: CASSFTGGIGGYTF

clone_size: .
v_call: TRBV9
cdr3_aa: CASSVVGGRETQYF

clone_size: .
v_call: TRBV6-5
cdr3_aa: CASGRTAKETQYF

clone_size: .
v_call: TRBV10-3
cdr3_aa: CAISEAGGMNTEAFF

clone_size: .
v_call: TRBV5-4
cdr3_aa: CASSLGGGPEAFF

clone_size: .
v_call: TRBV29-1
cdr3_aa: CSVGQGLAGETQYF

clone_size: .
v_call: TRBV6-1
cdr3_aa: CASSFTLQGTYGYTF

clone_size: .
v_call: TRBV6-1
cdr3_aa: CASNPGQSHYEQYF

clone_size: few
v_call: TRBV6-5
cdr3_aa: CASRQPTSGTYEQYF

clone_size: once
v_call: TRBV7-6
cdr3_aa: CASSLGGAGGTEAFF

clone_size: .
v_call: TRBV4-3
cdr3_aa: CASSPGEHLQETQYF

clone_size: .
v_call: TRBV11-2
cdr3_aa: CASSLVGSGPSYNEQFF

clone_size: .
v_call: TRBV27
cdr3_aa: CASRPIDRGPRGYTF

clone_size: .
v_call: TRBV5-1
cdr3_aa: CASSFPTGEAFF

clone_size: .
v_call: TRBV19
cdr3_aa: CASSRPGLGYEQYF

clone_size: .
v_call: TRBV11-3
cdr3_aa: CASSSRDRGLGVGYEQYF

clone_size: few
v_call: TRBV11-3
cdr3_aa: CASSPGQGPGNTIYF

clone_size: .
v_call: TRBV19
cdr3_aa: CASSPQGEGSPLHF

clone_size: .
v_call: TRBV19
cdr3_aa: CASSMALQRSSYNEQFF

clone_size: .
v_call: TRBV9
cdr3_aa: CASSLGLAGVYNEQFF

clone_size: .
v_call: TRBV5-6
cdr3_aa: CASSLGLQDRETQYF

clone_size: .
v_call: TRBV18
cdr3_aa: CASSPPGHLGPQPQHF

clone_size: few
v_call: TRBV7-8
cdr3_aa: CASSQGAGGQRDTQYF

clone_size: once
v_call: TRBV30
cdr3_aa: CAWKWAEETQYF

clone_size: .
v_call: TRBV28
cdr3_aa: CATYRVQETQYF

clone_size: .
v_call: TRBV19
cdr3_aa: CASSINPAEISNQPQHF

clone_size: once
v_call: TRBV7-9
cdr3_aa: CASSSHGGNTEAFF